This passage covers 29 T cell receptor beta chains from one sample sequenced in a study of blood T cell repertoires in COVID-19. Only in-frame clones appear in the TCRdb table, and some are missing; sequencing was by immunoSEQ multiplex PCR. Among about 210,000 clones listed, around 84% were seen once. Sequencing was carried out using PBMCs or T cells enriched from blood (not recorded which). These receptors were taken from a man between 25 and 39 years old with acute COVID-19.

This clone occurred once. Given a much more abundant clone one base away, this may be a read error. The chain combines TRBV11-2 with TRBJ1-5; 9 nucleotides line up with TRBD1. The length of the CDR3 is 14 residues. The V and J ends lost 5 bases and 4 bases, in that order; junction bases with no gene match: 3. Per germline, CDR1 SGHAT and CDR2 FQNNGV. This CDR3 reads CASSPGTGNQPQHF. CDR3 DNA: TGTGCCAGCAGCCCCGGGACAGGGAATCAGCCCCAGCATTTT.

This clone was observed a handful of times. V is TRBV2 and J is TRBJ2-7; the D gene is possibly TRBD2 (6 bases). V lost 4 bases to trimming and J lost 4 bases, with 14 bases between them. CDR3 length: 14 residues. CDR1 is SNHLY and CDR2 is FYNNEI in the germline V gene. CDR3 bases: TGTGCCAGCAGTGGGGACTCCTCCTCTTACGAGCAGTACTTC. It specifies CASSGDSSSYEQYF.

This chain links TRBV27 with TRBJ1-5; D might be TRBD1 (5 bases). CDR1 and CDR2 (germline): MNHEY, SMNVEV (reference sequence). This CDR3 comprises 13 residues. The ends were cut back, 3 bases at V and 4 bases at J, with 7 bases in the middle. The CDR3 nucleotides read TGTGCCAGCAGTTTCGACAGAAATCAGCCCCAGCATTTT. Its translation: CASSFDRNQPQHF.

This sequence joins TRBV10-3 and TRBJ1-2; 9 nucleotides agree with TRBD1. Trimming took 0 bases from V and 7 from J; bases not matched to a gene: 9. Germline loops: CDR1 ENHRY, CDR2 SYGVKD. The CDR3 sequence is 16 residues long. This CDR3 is CAISESAPGTGSGYTF. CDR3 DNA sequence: TGTGCCATCAGTGAGTCTGCCCCCGGGACAGGGTCTGGCTACACCTTC.

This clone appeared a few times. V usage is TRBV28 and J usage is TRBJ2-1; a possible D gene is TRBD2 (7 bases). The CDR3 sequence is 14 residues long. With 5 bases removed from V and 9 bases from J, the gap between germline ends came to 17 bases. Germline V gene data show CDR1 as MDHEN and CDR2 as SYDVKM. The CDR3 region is CASSEGGVRGEQFF. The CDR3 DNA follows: TGTGCCAGCAGTGAAGGGGGGGTCAGGGGTGAGCAGTTCTTC.

CDR3 nucleotides: TGTGCCAGCAGCTTGGTAAAGGGGGCAGTGGATGAAAAACTGTTTTTT. As protein: CASSLVKGAVDEKLFF. The chain employs TRBV5-5 and TRBJ1-4; 7 nucleotides line up with TRBD1. The V and J ends lost 0 bases and 6 bases, in that order; junction bases with no gene match: 8. The CDR3 extends over 16 amino acids. Germline V gene sequence: CDR1 SGHKS, CDR2 YYEKEE (reference sequence).

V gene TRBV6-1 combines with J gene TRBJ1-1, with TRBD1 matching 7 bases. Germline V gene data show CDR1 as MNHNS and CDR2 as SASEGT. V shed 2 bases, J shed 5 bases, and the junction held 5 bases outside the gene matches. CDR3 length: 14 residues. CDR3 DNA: TGTGCCAGCAGTGAAAACAGGGGTGGGACTGAAGCTTTCTTT. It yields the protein CASSENRGGTEAFF.

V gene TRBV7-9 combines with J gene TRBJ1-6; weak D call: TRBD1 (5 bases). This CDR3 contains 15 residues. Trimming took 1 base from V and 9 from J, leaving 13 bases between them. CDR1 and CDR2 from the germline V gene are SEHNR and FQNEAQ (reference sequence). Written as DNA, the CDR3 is TGTGCCAGCAGCTTAGGGGGCAGGGAAAGTTCACCCCTCCACTTT. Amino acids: CASSLGGRESSPLHF.

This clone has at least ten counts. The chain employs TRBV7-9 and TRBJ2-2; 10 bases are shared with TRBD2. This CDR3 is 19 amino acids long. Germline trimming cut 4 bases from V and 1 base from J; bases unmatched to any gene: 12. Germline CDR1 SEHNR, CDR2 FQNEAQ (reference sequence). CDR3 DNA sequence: TGTGCCAGCAGCTCCGGGGCTAGCGGGGGATATAAGAACACCGGGGAGCTGTTTTTT. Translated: CASSSGASGGYKNTGELFF.

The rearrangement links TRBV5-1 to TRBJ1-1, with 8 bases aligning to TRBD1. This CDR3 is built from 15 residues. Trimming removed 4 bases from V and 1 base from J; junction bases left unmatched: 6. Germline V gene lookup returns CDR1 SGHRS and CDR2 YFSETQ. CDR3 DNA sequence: TGCGCCAGCAGCGGGAGGACAGGGCAGAACACTGAAGCTTTCTTT. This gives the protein CASSGRTGQNTEAFF.

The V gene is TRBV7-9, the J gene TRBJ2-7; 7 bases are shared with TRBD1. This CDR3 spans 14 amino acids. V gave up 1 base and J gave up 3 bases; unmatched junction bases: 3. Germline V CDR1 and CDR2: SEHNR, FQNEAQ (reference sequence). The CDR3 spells CASSLGQGVYEQYF. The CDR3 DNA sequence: TGTGCCAGCAGCTTAGGACAGGGCGTCTACGAGCAGTACTTC.

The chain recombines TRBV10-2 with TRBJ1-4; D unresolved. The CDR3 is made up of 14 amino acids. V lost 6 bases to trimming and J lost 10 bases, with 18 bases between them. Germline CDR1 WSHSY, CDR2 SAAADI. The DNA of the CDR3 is TGCGCCAGCAGGCCGCGGGCGGATGGAGCAAAACTGTTTTTT. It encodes CASRPRADGAKLFF.

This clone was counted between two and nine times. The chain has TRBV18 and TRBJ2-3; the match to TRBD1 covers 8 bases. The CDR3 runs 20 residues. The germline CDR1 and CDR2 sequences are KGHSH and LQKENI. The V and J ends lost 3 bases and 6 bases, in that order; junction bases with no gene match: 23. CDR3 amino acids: CASSPRSTPLDRADRDTQYF. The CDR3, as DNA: TGTGCCAGCTCACCCCGATCCACGCCCTTGGACAGGGCTGATAGGGATACGCAGTATTTT.

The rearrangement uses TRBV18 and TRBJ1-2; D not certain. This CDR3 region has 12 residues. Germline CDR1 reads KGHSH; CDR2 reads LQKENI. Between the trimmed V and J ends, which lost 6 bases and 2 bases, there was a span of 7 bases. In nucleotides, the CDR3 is TGTGCCAGCTCTACAGCCAACTATGGCTACACCTTC. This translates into CASSTANYGYTF.

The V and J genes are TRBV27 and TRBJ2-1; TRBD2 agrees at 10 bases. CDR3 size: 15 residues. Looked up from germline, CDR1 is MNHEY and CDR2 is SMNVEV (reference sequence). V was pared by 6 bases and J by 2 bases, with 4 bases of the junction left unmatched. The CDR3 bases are TGTGCCAGCAGAGTTGGACTAGCGGCCTACAATGAGCAGTTCTTC. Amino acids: CASRVGLAAYNEQFF.

The DNA for the CDR3 is TGCGCCAGCAGCTTGTCGTTCGGGGGTTCGGGAAACACCATATATTTT. This codes for CASSLSFGGSGNTIYF. This chain uses TRBV5-1 with TRBJ1-3, with D possibly being TRBD1 (5 bases). This CDR3 spans 16 amino acids. Germline V lookup: CDR1 SGHRS, CDR2 YFSETQ. V was pared by 1 base and J by 4 bases, with 15 bases between.

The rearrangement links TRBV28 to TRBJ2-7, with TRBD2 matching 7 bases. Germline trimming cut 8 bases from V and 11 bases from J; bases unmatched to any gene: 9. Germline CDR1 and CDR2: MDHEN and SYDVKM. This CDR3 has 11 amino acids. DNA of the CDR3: TGTGCCAGCCGCGGGGGTAATCGGGAGTACTTC. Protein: CASRGGNREYF.

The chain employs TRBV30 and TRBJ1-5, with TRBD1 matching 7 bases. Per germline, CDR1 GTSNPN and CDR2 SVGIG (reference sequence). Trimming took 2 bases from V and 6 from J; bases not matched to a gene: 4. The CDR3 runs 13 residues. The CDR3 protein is CAWSPGGGQPQHF. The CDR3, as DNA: TGTGCCTGGAGTCCAGGGGGAGGTCAGCCCCAGCATTTT.

CDR3 loop: CAISESDYEQFF. The CDR3 DNA sequence: TGTGCCATCAGTGAGTCGGACTATGAGCAGTTCTTC. This chain links TRBV10-3 with TRBJ2-1, with D maybe TRBD2 (5 bases). V dropped 0 bases and J dropped 8 bases, with 5 bases sitting between them. This CDR3 has 12 amino acids. From germline, CDR1 is ENHRY and CDR2 SYGVKD.

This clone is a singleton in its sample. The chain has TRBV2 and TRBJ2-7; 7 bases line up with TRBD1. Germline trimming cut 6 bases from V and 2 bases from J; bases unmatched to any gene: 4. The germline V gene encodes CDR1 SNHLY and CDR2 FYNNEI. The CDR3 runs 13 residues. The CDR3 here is CASRGDSPYEQYF. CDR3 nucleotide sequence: TGTGCCAGCAGGGGGGACAGCCCCTACGAGCAGTACTTC.

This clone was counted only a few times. CDR3 nucleotides: TGTGCCAGCAAAGAGGGTCTCTTTGGCTACACCTTC. Its protein product is CASKEGLFGYTF. The chain employs TRBV28 and TRBJ1-2, with D hard to call. The CDR3 is made up of 12 amino acids. Germline V gene lookup returns CDR1 MDHEN and CDR2 SYDVKM. Trimming stripped 7 bases from V and 7 bases from J, with 13 bases between.

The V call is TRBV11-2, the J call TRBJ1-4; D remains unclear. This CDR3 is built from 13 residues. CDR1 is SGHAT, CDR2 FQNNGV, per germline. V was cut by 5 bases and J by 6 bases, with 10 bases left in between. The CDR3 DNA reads TGTGCCAGCAGCATCCGGGAGGATGAAAAACTGTTTTTT. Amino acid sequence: CASSIREDEKLFF.

The CDR3 DNA is TGTGCCAGCAGCTTTTCGACAGGGTCGGGGGACTATGGCTACACCTTC. This codes for CASSFSTGSGDYGYTF. V usage is TRBV7-9 and J usage is TRBJ1-2, with 7 nucleotides matching TRBD1. V was clipped by 3 bases and J by 3 bases; unmatched bases: 10. Germline CDR1 and CDR2: SEHNR and FQNEAQ (reference sequence). The length of the CDR3 is 16 residues.

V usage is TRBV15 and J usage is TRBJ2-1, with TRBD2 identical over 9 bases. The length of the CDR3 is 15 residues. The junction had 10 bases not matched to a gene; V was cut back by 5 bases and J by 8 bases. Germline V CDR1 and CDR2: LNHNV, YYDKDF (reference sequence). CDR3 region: CATSLQGLAQDEQFF. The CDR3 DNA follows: TGTGCCACCAGCCTCCAAGGACTAGCGCAGGATGAGCAGTTCTTC.

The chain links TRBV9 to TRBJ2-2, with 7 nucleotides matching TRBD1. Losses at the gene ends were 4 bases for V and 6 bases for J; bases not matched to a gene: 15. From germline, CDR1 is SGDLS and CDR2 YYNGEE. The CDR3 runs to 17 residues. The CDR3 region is CASSITTGSVSAGELFF. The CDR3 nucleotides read TGTGCCAGCAGCATCACGACAGGGTCGGTTTCTGCCGGGGAGCTGTTTTTT.

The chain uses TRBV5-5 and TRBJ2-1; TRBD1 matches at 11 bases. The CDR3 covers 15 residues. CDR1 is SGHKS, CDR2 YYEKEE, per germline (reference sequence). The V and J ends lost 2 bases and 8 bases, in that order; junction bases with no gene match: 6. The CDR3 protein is CASSLGTGGFDEQFF. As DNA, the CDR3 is TGTGCCAGCAGCTTAGGGACAGGGGGTTTCGATGAGCAGTTCTTC.

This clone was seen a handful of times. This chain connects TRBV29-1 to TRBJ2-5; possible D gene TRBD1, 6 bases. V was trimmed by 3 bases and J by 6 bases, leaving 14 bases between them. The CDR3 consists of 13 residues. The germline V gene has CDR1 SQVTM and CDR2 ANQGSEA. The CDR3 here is CSVDYTGSKTQYF. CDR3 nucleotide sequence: TGCAGCGTTGACTATACAGGGTCAAAGACCCAGTACTTC.

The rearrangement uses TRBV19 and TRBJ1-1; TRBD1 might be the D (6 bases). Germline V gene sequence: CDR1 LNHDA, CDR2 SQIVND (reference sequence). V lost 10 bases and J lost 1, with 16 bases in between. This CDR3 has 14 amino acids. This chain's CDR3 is CATRRTESNTEAFF. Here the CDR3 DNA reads TGTGCCACTCGGAGGACAGAATCGAACACTGAAGCTTTCTTT.

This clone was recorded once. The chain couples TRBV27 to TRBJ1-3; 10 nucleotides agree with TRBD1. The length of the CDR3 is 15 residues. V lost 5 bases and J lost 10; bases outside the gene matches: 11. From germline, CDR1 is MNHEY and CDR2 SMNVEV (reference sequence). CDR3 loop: CASSPRPGTGDTIYF. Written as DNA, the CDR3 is TGTGCCAGCAGTCCGCGTCCCGGGACAGGGGATACCATATATTTT.